The T cell receptor (beta chain) under discussion was sequenced for a study of sequential checkpoint blockade in melanoma. Whole-study context: Patients were randomized 1:1 to nivolumab-then-ipilimumab or ipilimumab-then-nivolumab first-line.

Assay: immunoSEQ multiplex PCR; the TCRdb copy retains only in-frame clones and omits some. Of around 5,000 clones in the sample, more than 75% were seen once. Noted treatment: randomized to nivolumab then ipilimumab (arm A) or the reverse (arm B). The V gene lost 6 bases and the J gene lost 14 bases, with 19 bases spanning the gap. The CDR3 has 11 residues. CDR1 and CDR2 from the germline V gene are SQVTM and ANQGSEA. This clone was observed a single time. The specimen was CD8+ T cells sorted from blood (inferred from file names), collected from a patient given nivolumab and ipilimumab in sequence. This clonotype was sampled from a human donor with melanoma. This rearrangement joins TRBV29-1 to TRBJ1-2; a possible D gene is TRBD1 (6 bases). DNA for the CDR3: TGCAGCGTCCCGGAGACAGGCGCCACTACCTTC. Its translation is CSVPETGATTF.